The 27 T cell receptor beta chains reported below all come from one sample, sequenced in a study of blood T cell repertoires in COVID-19. TCRdb's copy holds only in-frame clones and misses some; the assay was immunoSEQ multiplex PCR. The table includes 15,000 to 20,000 clones, roughly 80% detected once. Sequencing was performed on peripheral blood. These receptors were collected from a woman in her seventies with active COVID-19.

The chain joins TRBV28 to TRBJ2-1; 9 bases align to TRBD1. Trimming removed 1 base from V and 6 bases from J; junction bases left unmatched: 7. Per germline, CDR1 MDHEN and CDR2 SYDVKM. This CDR3 is built from 16 residues. The CDR3 nucleotides are TGTGCCAGCAGTTTATTAACAGGGGGCGTCCTCAATGAGCAGTTCTTC. Its translation: CASSLLTGGVLNEQFF.

The chain has TRBV15 and TRBJ1-3; 7 bases map to TRBD1. After removal of 0 bases from V and 4 bases from J, the junction contained 9 bases not matched to a gene. Germline CDR1 reads LNHNV; CDR2 reads YYDKDF (reference sequence). The CDR3 sequence is 17 residues long. This CDR3 reads CATSRDRTGPRGNTIYF. In nucleotides, the CDR3 is TGTGCCACCAGCAGAGACCGGACAGGCCCGAGGGGAAACACCATATATTTT.

CDR3 protein: CASSLELDQPQHF. As DNA, the CDR3 is TGTGCCAGCAGCTTAGAACTGGATCAGCCCCAGCATTTT. The V and J genes are TRBV7-2 and TRBJ1-5; D is undetermined. In germline, CDR1 is SGHTA, CDR2 FQGNSA. This CDR3 is 13 amino acids long. V was pared by 1 base and J by 5 bases, with 6 bases between.

This clone has just a few counts. V gene TRBV27 combines with J gene TRBJ1-1; 7 nucleotides match TRBD1. The V gene's germline CDR1 is MNHEY and CDR2 SMNVEV (reference sequence). With 4 bases clipped from V and 1 base from J, the junction kept 6 bases outside the gene matches. The CDR3 runs 15 residues. The chain's CDR3 is CASSSVSGGNTEAFF. CDR3 DNA: TGTGCCAGCAGTTCCGTCTCAGGGGGGAACACTGAAGCTTTCTTT.

V and J are TRBV19 and TRBJ2-5, with 10 bases matching TRBD2. CDR1 is LNHDA, CDR2 SQIVND, per germline (reference sequence). The CDR3 has 17 amino acids. J gave up 0 bases and V 4 bases, and 8 bases lay outside the gene matches. In DNA, the CDR3 is TGTGCCAGTAGTAGACCACTAGCGGGACCCCACCAAGAGACCCAGTACTTC. It specifies CASSRPLAGPHQETQYF.

The genes are TRBV28 and TRBJ2-1; possibly TRBD1 for D (6 bases). CDR1 and CDR2 (germline): MDHEN, SYDVKM. The CDR3 length is 13 residues. V was pared by 3 bases and J by 3 bases, with 6 bases between. CDR3 bases: TGTGCCAGCAGTTTGGACAGCTACAATGAGCAGTTCTTC. Protein sequence: CASSLDSYNEQFF.

The V call is TRBV7-2, the J call TRBJ2-7, with a weak D call TRBD2 (5 bases). The germline gives CDR1 SGHTA, CDR2 FQGNSA. With 1 base removed from V and 2 bases from J, the gap between germline ends came to 18 bases. This CDR3 region has 17 residues. The CDR3 is CASSLEGWGAGTYEQYF. The CDR3 bases are TGTGCCAGCAGCTTAGAAGGTTGGGGAGCCGGGACCTACGAGCAGTACTTC.

By share, this clone ranks as medium-sized. This sequence joins TRBV19 and TRBJ2-3; a weak D match, TRBD2 (5 bases). V was shortened by 7 bases and J by 1 base, with 9 bases between the two germline ends. Germline CDR1 reads LNHDA; CDR2 reads SQIVND (reference sequence). The CDR3 spans 13 residues. The CDR3 region has the DNA TGTGCCAGTAAAGTCGGGGGCACAGATACGCAGTATTTT. This translates into CASKVGGTDTQYF.

CDR3 amino acids: CASAQQGALYGYTF. For the CDR3, the DNA is TGTGCCAGCGCCCAACAGGGGGCACTCTATGGCTACACCTTC. This sequence joins TRBV6-5 and TRBJ1-2; 9 nucleotides align to TRBD1. V lost 8 bases, J lost 4 bases, and 8 bases stayed unmatched. Germline CDR1 and CDR2: MNHEY and SVGAGI. This CDR3 is built from 14 residues.

V usage is TRBV5-1 and J usage is TRBJ2-2, with D tentatively TRBD2 (5 bases). The V and J ends lost 5 bases and 6 bases respectively, with 17 bases between them. CDR1 SGHRS and CDR2 YFSETQ come from the germline V gene. The CDR3 runs to 15 residues. The CDR3 nucleotides are TGCGCCAGCAGAGAGGGATTAGTTATAGCCGGGGAGCTGTTTTTT. This translates into CASREGLVIAGELFF.

The V and J genes are TRBV6-4 and TRBJ2-3; 8 nucleotides agree with TRBD2. The CDR3 is made up of 15 amino acids. V lost 0 bases, J lost 4 bases, and 3 bases stayed unmatched. Germline CDR1 is MRHNA and CDR2 is SNTAGT. CDR3 DNA sequence: TGTGCCAGCAGTGACTCGGCGGGAGGCGCAGATACGCAGTATTTT. It specifies CASSDSAGGADTQYF.

The chain combines TRBV6-2 or TRBV6-3 with TRBJ2-1, with D possibly TRBD2 on 5 matching bases. Germline V gene lookup returns CDR1 MNHEY and CDR2 SVGEGT. V was clipped by 6 bases and J by 7 bases, with 10 bases between them. This CDR3 spans 12 amino acids. The CDR3 reads CASSLRRNEQFF. DNA of the CDR3: TGTGCCAGCAGCCTTAGGAGGAATGAGCAGTTCTTC.

Concerning this clone itself: One end of the junction is discordant with germline, which a read error may explain. V and J are TRBV25-1 and TRBJ1-1, with a tentative D call TRBD1 (5 bases). The CDR3 is made up of 10 amino acids. Germline CDR1 reads MGHDK; CDR2 reads SYGVNS. CDR3 sequence reads: CASSVPQGPF. The CDR3, as DNA: TGTGCCAGCAGTGTCCCTCAGGGCCCTTTT.

This clone was recorded once. This chain links TRBV5-6 with TRBJ2-5, with 8 bases fitting TRBD1. The V segment lost 4 bases and the J segment 4 bases; nucleotides outside the gene matches: 6. CDR3 length: 14 amino acids. From germline, CDR1 is SGHDT and CDR2 YYEEEE. The CDR3, as DNA: TGTGCCAGCAGCAGGTGGACAGGGCGAGAGACCCAGTACTTC. This gives the protein CASSRWTGRETQYF.

The rearrangement joins TRBV11-2 to TRBJ2-1; 7 bases line up with TRBD1. This CDR3 spans 16 amino acids. V trimming: 5 bases; J trimming: 9 bases; junction bases outside the gene matches: 16. In germline, CDR1 is SGHAT, CDR2 FQNNGV. The CDR3 nucleotides are TGTGCCAGCAGCCAGGGGGATGGGGGCCACGCTGGTGAGCAGTTCTTC. Translating it yields CASSQGDGGHAGEQFF.

The rearrangement links TRBV23-1 to TRBJ1-4, with no clear D. TRBV23-1 is known as an ORF, though its function is uncertain. Trimming shortened V by 0 bases and J by 7 bases, and 15 bases separated the two germline ends. The CDR3 runs 16 residues. The CDR3 sequence: CASSQSVRARGEKLFF. The CDR3, as DNA: TGCGCCAGCAGTCAATCTGTGAGGGCTCGAGGTGAAAAACTGTTTTTT.

This clone was counted a single time. The J gene is TRBJ1-4, the V gene TRBV7-2, with D perhaps matching TRBD1 (6 bases). Trimming removed 5 bases from V and 3 bases from J, with 13 bases in between. Germline values: CDR1 SGHTA, CDR2 FQGNSA. The CDR3 covers 15 residues. As DNA, the CDR3 is TGTGCCAGCAGCGCTGACGGACAGCCTAATGAAAAACTGTTTTTT. Its translation: CASSADGQPNEKLFF.

The V and J genes are TRBV7-9 and TRBJ2-1; 11 bases agree with TRBD2. CDR3 length: 15 amino acids. The germline CDR1 and CDR2 sequences are SEHNR and FQNEAQ (reference sequence). Germline trimming cut 2 bases from V and 3 bases from J; bases unmatched to any gene: 0. CDR3 region: CASSLLAGGYNEQFF. For the CDR3, the DNA is TGTGCCAGCAGCTTACTAGCGGGGGGCTACAATGAGCAGTTCTTC.

V gene TRBV6-5 combines with J gene TRBJ2-1; 11 bases align to TRBD2. CDR1 is MNHEY, CDR2 SVGAGI, per germline. V was pared by 9 bases and J by 6 bases, with 10 bases of the junction left unmatched. The CDR3 runs 15 residues. As DNA, the CDR3 is TGTGCCAGTGAGGCCGGGACTAGCGGCCGCAATGAGCAGTTCTTC. As protein: CASEAGTSGRNEQFF.

This chain's CDR3 is CASSERFTVNEQFF. The CDR3 DNA sequence: TGTGCCAGCAGTGAAAGGTTTACAGTCAATGAGCAGTTCTTC. The V call is TRBV2, the J call TRBJ2-1; D is undetermined. The CDR3 spans 14 residues. Germline-derived CDR1 and CDR2 are SNHLY and FYNNEI. V shed 2 bases and J shed 6 bases, with 11 bases lying between them.

The genes are TRBV6-1 and TRBJ2-1; the D is unclear. There are 12 residues in the CDR3. V was clipped by 6 bases and J by 6 bases, with 9 bases between them. CDR1 is MNHNS, CDR2 SASEGT, per germline. The DNA of the CDR3 is TGTGCCAGCAGCCCCCTGGCCAATGAGCAGTTCTTC. Protein sequence: CASSPLANEQFF.

The CDR3 reads CASSLTGQPQHF. CDR3 sequence (DNA): TGTGCCAGCAGCCTCACCGGTCAGCCCCAGCATTTT. The chain has TRBV3-1 (or the pseudogene TRBV3-2) and TRBJ1-5; D unresolved. The CDR3 consists of 12 residues. V lost 4 bases, J lost 6 bases, and 7 bases lay in between. In germline, CDR1 is LGHDT, CDR2 YNNKEL (reference sequence).

A word on this clone: Its ends do not fully match the called genes, so a read error is possible. The chain carries TRBV3-1 (or the pseudogene TRBV3-2) and TRBJ2-5; 8 bases align to TRBD2. Germline lookup yields CDR1 LGHDT and CDR2 YNNKEL (reference sequence). The CDR3 contains 18 residues. This CDR3 is CASSQVAGGAGGGETQYF. The CDR3 DNA reads as TGTGCCAGCAGTCAAGTAGCGGGTGGGGCGGGAGGTGGAGAGACCCAGTACTTC.

The chain carries TRBV5-1 and TRBJ2-5, with 7 positions matching TRBD2. The length of the CDR3 is 16 residues. V shed 6 bases, J shed 5 bases, and the junction held 16 bases outside the gene matches. Germline V gives CDR1 SGHRS, CDR2 YFSETQ. DNA of the CDR3: TGCGCCAGCACCCATCGGGGAGGGGCGCGGGGGGAGACCCAGTACTTC. This gives the protein CASTHRGGARGETQYF.

V is TRBV11-2 and J is TRBJ1-4; perhaps TRBD1 as D (6 bases). The germline V gene encodes CDR1 SGHAT and CDR2 FQNNGV. This CDR3 region has 14 residues. The germline V and J ends were trimmed by 1 base and 6 bases, with 9 bases remaining between them. CDR3 in DNA: TGTGCCAGCAGCTTAGGGGGGACATATGAAAAACTGTTTTTT. As protein: CASSLGGTYEKLFF.

The V call is TRBV5-1, the J call TRBJ2-1, with D possibly matching TRBD2 (5 bases). Germline loops: CDR1 SGHRS, CDR2 YFSETQ. The CDR3 runs to 16 residues. The V and J ends lost 2 bases and 2 bases respectively, with 14 bases between them. The CDR3 DNA follows: TGCGCCAGCAGCTTAGCCGTGAGGGCCACCTACAATGAGCAGTTCTTC. It specifies CASSLAVRATYNEQFF.

This clone was seen more than once but under ten times. V usage is TRBV11-2 and J usage is TRBJ2-3, with D unresolved. V was pared by 5 bases and J by 6 bases, with 24 bases between. CDR3 length equals 17 residues. Germline CDR1 SGHAT, CDR2 FQNNGV. Here the CDR3 DNA reads TGTGCCAGCAGCCGAGGCGGCCAGTCCTGGCCACCCGATACGCAGTATTTT. It translates to CASSRGGQSWPPDTQYF.